The 20 T cell receptor beta chains below all came from one sample that was sequenced in a study of regulatory T cells in long-lasting Graves disease. Construction of the TCR beta libraries employed iRepertoire HTBI primers in conjunction with Arm-PCR of CDR3 regions. TCRdb re-called the multiplex PCR reads with MiXCR, one entry per CDR3 protein. The repertoire consists of more than 300,000 distinct CDR3 sequences, with around 15% occurring once and the leading ten covering 20% to 25%. Described time point: newly diagnosed GD, antithyroid drugs for less than 3 months. Scientists built the TCR library using RNA that was extracted from PBMCs. The same data also contributed to another study, on T cells in Graves' hyperthyroidism and ophthalmopathy.

Material: peripheral blood mononuclear cells (PBMCs), obtained at new diagnosis, from a patient treated with antithyroid drugs. The receptors were sampled from a woman under 30 with Graves disease.

This clonotype was observed a single time. This chain joins TRBV27 and TRBJ2-3; TRBD2 matches 8 bases. CDR1 is MNHEY and CDR2 is SMNVEV in the germline V gene (reference sequence). With V trimmed by 2 bases and J by 0 bases, 7 bases remained unmatched. This CDR3 has 17 amino acids. The CDR3 here is CASSLSSGVTSTDTQYF. The CDR3 region has the DNA TGTGCCAGCAGTTTAAGTAGCGGGGTTACTAGCACAGATACGCAGTATTTT.

This clonotype was found a few times. A much larger clone lies one base from this, so it may be a read error. This chain joins TRBV30 and TRBJ2-2; D might be TRBD2 (6 bases). From germline, CDR1 is GTSNPN and CDR2 SVGIG (reference sequence). CDR3 length equals 15 residues. The V end lost 1 base, the J end lost 3 bases, and 12 bases lay between the germline ends. In DNA, the CDR3 is TGTGCCTGGAGTGGGGGGAGGCCGGACACCGGGGAGCTGTTTTTT. Translating gives CAWSGGRPDTGELFF.

With regard to this clonotype: With a much larger clone just one base away, this may be a read error. The chain combines TRBV7-3 with TRBJ2-1; maybe TRBD1 (6 bases). Per germline, CDR1 SGHTA and CDR2 FQGTGA. The CDR3 consists of 15 residues. CDR3 nucleotide sequence: TGTGCCAGTTCCTTAACGTTCAGGGGCTACAGTGAGCAGTTCTTC. Its protein is CASSLTFRGYSEQFF.

This clonotype was detected a few times. V usage is TRBV4-2 and J usage is TRBJ2-3; D unclear. Germline V CDR1 and CDR2: LGHNA, YNFKEQ. Trimming cost V 5 bases and J 8 bases, with 17 bases left between them. The CDR3 extends over 14 amino acids. For the CDR3, the DNA is TGTGCCAGCAGCTCGCCTTCCCCGGGCGGTACGCAGTATTTT. Translating it yields CASSSPSPGGTQYF.

Only a few counts were recorded for this clonotype. This chain links TRBV29-1 with TRBJ1-1; D remains unclear. The CDR3 has 11 residues. Germline CDR1 and CDR2: SQVTM and ANQGSEA. The V gene lost 0 bases and the J gene lost 1 base, with 0 bases spanning the gap. The CDR3 DNA follows: TGCAGCGTTGAAGAGAACACTGAAGCTTTCTTT. This codes for CSVEENTEAFF.

This clonotype was recorded many times. V is TRBV6-1 and J is TRBJ2-7, with TRBD2 matching 8 bases. Losses at the gene ends were 2 bases for V and 1 base for J; bases not matched to a gene: 4. Germline CDR1 MNHNS, CDR2 SASEGT. The CDR3 contains 15 residues. The chain's CDR3 is CASSEREGNSYEQYF. CDR3 in DNA: TGTGCCAGCAGTGAACGGGAGGGCAATTCCTACGAGCAGTACTTC.

This sequence joins TRBV9 and TRBJ2-3; D uncertain. The CDR3 extends over 12 amino acids. CDR1 is SGDLS and CDR2 is YYNGEE in the germline V gene. V lost 2 bases and J 4 bases, leaving 5 bases between the germline ends. Written as DNA, the CDR3 is TGTGCCAGCAGCGTCCAGTCAGATACGCAGTATTTT. It specifies CASSVQSDTQYF. Full variable domain (rest looked up from reference TRBV9 and TRBJ2-3): DSGVTQTPKHLITATGQRVTLRCSPRSGDLSVYWYQQSLDQGLQFLIQYYNGEERAKGNILERFSAQQFPDLHSELNLSSLELGDSALYFCASSVQSDTQYFGPGTRLTVL.

This clonotype was counted ten times or more. J is TRBJ2-7 and V is TRBV28; either TRBD1 or TRBD2 may supply D (6 bases each). The CDR3 extends over 16 amino acids. CDR1 is MDHEN, CDR2 SYDVKM, per germline. V was trimmed by 5 bases and J by 2 bases, leaving 19 bases between them. As DNA, the CDR3 is TGTGCCAGCAGTCTCTACGGGCTCGGGGGCACCTACGAGCAGTACTTC. It specifies CASSLYGLGGTYEQYF.

In its sample, this clonotype was seen many times. The J gene is TRBJ1-2, the V gene TRBV7-2; D remains unclear. V lost 2 bases to trimming and J lost 5 bases, with 9 bases between them. The germline gives CDR1 SGHTA, CDR2 FQGNSA. This CDR3 region has 13 residues. Written as DNA, the CDR3 is TGTGCCAGCAGCTTACGGGGATCTTATGGCTACACCTTC. This sequence encodes CASSLRGSYGYTF.

Details on this clonotype: A much larger clone is a single base away; this may be a read error. This chain links TRBV18 with TRBJ2-7, with 7 bases fitting TRBD1. This CDR3 has 16 residues. Germline V gene data show CDR1 as KGHSH and CDR2 as LQKENI. CDR3: CASSPITNRGSYEQHF. The DNA of the CDR3 is TGTGCCAGCTCACCCATAACAAACAGGGGCTCCTACGAGCAGCACTTC.

This chain connects TRBV20-1 to TRBJ1-2; D gene unclear. The CDR3 has 14 amino acids. V gave up 3 bases and J gave up 1 base, with 12 bases separating them. Germline V gene sequence: CDR1 DFQATT, CDR2 SNEGSKA (reference sequence). DNA of the CDR3: TGCAGTGCTAGTAGGGCAGTAAATAACTATGGCTACACCTTC. Translation gives CSASRAVNNYGYTF.

This clonotype was recorded a few times. The rearrangement uses TRBV27 and TRBJ2-2; D is uncertain. The CDR3 runs to 16 residues. The V gene's germline CDR1 is MNHEY and CDR2 SMNVEV (reference sequence). The V and J ends lost 1 base and 4 bases respectively, with 13 bases between them. The CDR3 DNA follows: TGTGCCAGCAGTTTATTGGGCGCTGTGGGCACCGGGGAGCTGTTTTTT. Protein: CASSLLGAVGTGELFF.

The rearrangement uses TRBV3-1 and TRBJ2-5; 11 bases are shared with TRBD1. V was pared by 10 bases and J by 4 bases, with 14 bases of the junction left unmatched. Germline loops: CDR1 LGHDT, CDR2 YNNKEL (reference sequence). This CDR3 contains 16 residues. CDR3 bases: TGTGCCACCAAAGGACAGGGGGCATCGGTTGGAGAGACCCAGTACTTC. Translation: CATKGQGASVGETQYF.

This clonotype has a count of ten or more. This sequence joins TRBV3-1 and TRBJ1-2, with D possibly being TRBD1 (5 bases). The V and J ends lost 0 bases and 9 bases respectively, with 11 bases between them. The CDR3 is made up of 13 amino acids. CDR1 and CDR2 from the germline V gene are LGHDT and YNNKEL (reference sequence). The CDR3 DNA sequence: TGTGCCAGCAGCCAAGATCATCAGGGTCGCTACACCTTC. It specifies CASSQDHQGRYTF.

The chain has TRBV5-1 and TRBJ2-1, with 11 nucleotides matching TRBD2. V gave up 5 bases and J gave up 6 bases; unmatched junction bases: 10. The CDR3 consists of 16 residues. Germline assignment: CDR1 SGHRS and CDR2 YFSETQ. CDR3: CASSLTSGVSANEQFF. DNA for the CDR3: TGCGCCAGCAGTTTGACTAGCGGGGTGAGTGCCAATGAGCAGTTCTTC.

This clonotype was observed a handful of times. The gene calls are TRBV27 and TRBJ1-6; D unresolved. V was shortened by 6 bases and J by 8 bases, with 11 bases between the two germline ends. This CDR3 comprises 13 residues. Germline V lookup: CDR1 MNHEY, CDR2 SMNVEV (reference sequence). The CDR3 spells CASSQDRDSPLHF. In nucleotides, the CDR3 is TGTGCCAGCAGCCAGGATCGGGATTCACCCCTCCACTTT.

In its sample, this clonotype was seen many times. The J gene is TRBJ2-5, the V gene TRBV18, with 11 bases that match TRBD1. V dropped 3 bases and J dropped 7; count of bases not matched to a gene: 7. The CDR3 consists of 15 residues. Germline CDR1 KGHSH, CDR2 LQKENI. CDR3 bases: TGTGCCAGCTCACCGGGTGGACAGGGGGCGACGACCCAGTACTTC. This codes for CASSPGGQGATTQYF.

Ten or more counts support this clonotype. This chain joins TRBV29-1 and TRBJ2-7, with TRBD2 matching 7 bases. Per the germline V gene, CDR1 is SQVTM and CDR2 is ANQGSEA. Trimming cost V 5 bases and J 4 bases; bases outside gene matches: 2. The CDR3 has 11 residues. CDR3 sequence (DNA): TGCAGCGTTAGCGGGACGTACGAGCAGTACTTC. Its protein is CSVSGTYEQYF.

This clonotype was counted only a few times. A much more abundant neighbour one base away suggests this may be a read error. The chain has TRBV2 and TRBJ2-1; 10 nucleotides line up with TRBD2. Trimming cost V 4 bases and J 3 bases; bases outside gene matches: 6. The CDR3 has 16 amino acids. CDR1 is SNHLY and CDR2 is FYNNEI in the germline V gene. The CDR3 nucleotides are TGTGCCAGCAGTGCACTGGGACTAGCGTACTACAATGAGCAGTTCTTC. Its translation is CASSALGLAYYNEQFF.

V is TRBV11-3 and J is TRBJ2-3; D is unresolved. The CDR3 covers 14 residues. Germline V gene sequence: CDR1 SGHNT, CDR2 YENEEA. Trimming pared 1 base from V and 5 bases from J, leaving 10 bases between. The CDR3 loop is CASSLGGRRDTQYF. The CDR3 DNA reads TGTGCCAGCAGCTTAGGGGGTCGAAGAGATACGCAGTATTTT.